This TCR beta chain was obtained from a study of T cell responses to AZD1222 COVID-19 vaccine. Profiled with immunoSEQ multiplex PCR; TCRdb holds only in-frame clones, not every one. Counted here are around 140,000 clones, about nine tenths occurring once; the ten biggest clones make up 6.3%. Of note for this clone: Its antigen is as yet unknown.

Whole-study results and caveats: Without day 14 samples, only post-peak T cell repertoires were studied. Among spike-specific TCRs, nearly half reportedly target unmutated variant regions. Clonal diversity may have been underestimated, and the donors were mostly white British, with more females than males.

Trimming stripped 6 bases from V and 7 bases from J, with 9 bases between. The CDR3 sequence is 11 residues long. Germline V CDR1 and CDR2: SGHVS, FQNEAQ. The gene calls are TRBV7-8 and TRBJ1-1; D call uncertain. Sequences were derived from peripheral blood, sampled on day 0 of AZD1222 vaccination. This TCR came from an adult in good health. CDR3 residues: CASSSAIEAFF. CDR3 in DNA: TGTGCCAGCAGTTCAGCAATTGAAGCTTTCTTT.